The present entry profiles one T cell receptor beta chain with its context. Measured with immunoSEQ multiplex PCR; TCRdb has only the in-frame clones, and not every one. Among a few hundred thousand clones, roughly 85% were seen once, and the ten largest hold roughly 4.3%. Germline CDR1 and CDR2: MNHNS and SASEGT. CDR3 length equals 16 residues. Between the trimmed V and J ends, which lost 4 bases and 0 bases, there was a span of 16 bases. This entry is derived from a study of blood T cell repertoires in COVID-19. Study as a whole: There were acute and convalescent COVID-19 samples, and they came from the United States, Italy and Spain. PBMCs, B-cell-depleted T cells, or T cells provided the cDNA or gDNA that made up the material.

Each participant's cohort was designated according to participant-reported clinical history. Either two negative PCRs, clearance, or symptom resolution qualified Cohort 3 donors as recovered. Sequencing was carried out using PBMCs or T cells enriched from blood (not recorded which). J is TRBJ2-7 and V is TRBV6-1, with D possibly being TRBD2 (7 bases). The source is a woman aged 25-40 years who had recovered from COVID-19. CDR3 in DNA: TGTGCCAGCAGTGCAAAGGGGGGGACATCCTCCTACGAGCAGTACTTC. Translation gives CASSAKGGTSSYEQYF.